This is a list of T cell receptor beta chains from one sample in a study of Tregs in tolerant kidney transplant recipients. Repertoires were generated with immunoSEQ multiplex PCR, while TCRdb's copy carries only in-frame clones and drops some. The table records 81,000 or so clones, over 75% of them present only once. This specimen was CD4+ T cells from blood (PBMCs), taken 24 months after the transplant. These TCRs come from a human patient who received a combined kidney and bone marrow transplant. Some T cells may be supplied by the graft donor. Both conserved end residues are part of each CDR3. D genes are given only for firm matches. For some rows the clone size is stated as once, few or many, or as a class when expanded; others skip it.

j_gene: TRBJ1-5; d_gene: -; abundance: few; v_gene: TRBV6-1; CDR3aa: CASSDSAWQPQHF; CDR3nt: TGTGCCAGCAGCGACAGTGCCTGGCAGCCCCAGCATTTT
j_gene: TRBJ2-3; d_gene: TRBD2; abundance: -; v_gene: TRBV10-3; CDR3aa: CAISLTSSSTDTQYF; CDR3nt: TGTGCCATCAGCCTGACTAGCAGTAGCACAGATACGCAGTATTTT
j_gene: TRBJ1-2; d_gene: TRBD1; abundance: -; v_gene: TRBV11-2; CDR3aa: CASSRRDRGEYGYTF; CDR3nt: TGTGCCAGCAGCCGACGTGACAGGGGGGAGTATGGCTACACCTTC
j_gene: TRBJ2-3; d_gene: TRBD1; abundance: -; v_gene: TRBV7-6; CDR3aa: CASSLGGTVPDTQYF; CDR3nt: TGTGCCAGCAGCTTAGGAGGGACAGTTCCAGATACGCAGTATTTT
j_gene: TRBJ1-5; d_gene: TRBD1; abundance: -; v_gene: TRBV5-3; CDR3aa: CAIGVDRVRNQPQHF; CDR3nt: TGTGCCATTGGGGTCGACAGGGTTCGCAATCAGCCCCAGCATTTT
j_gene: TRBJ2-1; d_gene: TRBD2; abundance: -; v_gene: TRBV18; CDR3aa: CASSSLQRGGSYNEQFF; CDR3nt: TGTGCCAGCTCATCGTTGCAGCGGGGGGGCTCCTACAATGAGCAGTTCTTC
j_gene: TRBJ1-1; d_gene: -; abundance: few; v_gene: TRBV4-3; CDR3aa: CASSQARLADQAFF; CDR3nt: TGCGCCAGCAGCCAAGCCCGCCTCGCGGATCAGGCTTTCTTT
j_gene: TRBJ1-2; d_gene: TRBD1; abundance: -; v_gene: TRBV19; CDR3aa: CASTVGPRQGPGYTF; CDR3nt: TGTGCCAGTACCGTAGGACCCCGACAGGGCCCTGGCTACACCTTC
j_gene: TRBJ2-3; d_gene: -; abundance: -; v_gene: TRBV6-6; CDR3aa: CASSYSSGVGTDTQYF; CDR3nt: TGTGCCAGCAGTTACTCGTCGGGGGTTGGGACAGATACGCAGTATTTT
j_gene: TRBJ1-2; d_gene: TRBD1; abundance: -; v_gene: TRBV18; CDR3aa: CASSPRTGGNGYTF; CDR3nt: TGTGCCAGCTCACCCCGGACAGGGGGCAATGGCTACACCTTC
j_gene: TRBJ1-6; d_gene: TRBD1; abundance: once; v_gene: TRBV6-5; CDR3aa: CASSYRDRGVTPLHF; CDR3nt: TGTGCCAGCAGTTACAGGGACAGGGGGGTTACACCCCTCCACTTT
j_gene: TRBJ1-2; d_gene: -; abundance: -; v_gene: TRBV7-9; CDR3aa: CASSLSGTGSGYTF; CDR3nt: TGTGCCAGCAGCTTATCGGGCACAGGGAGCGGCTACACCTTC
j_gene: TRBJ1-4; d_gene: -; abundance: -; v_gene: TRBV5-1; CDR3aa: CASSFRGGDEKLFF; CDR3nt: TGCGCCAGCAGCTTTCGGGGGGGCGATGAAAAACTGTTTTTT
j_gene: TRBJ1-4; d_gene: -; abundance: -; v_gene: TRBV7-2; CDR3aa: CASSRQATTNEKLFF; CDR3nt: TGTGCCAGCAGTAGACAGGCGACAACTAATGAAAAACTGTTTTTT
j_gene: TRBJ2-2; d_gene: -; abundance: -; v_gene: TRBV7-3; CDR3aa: CASSLTGTVTGELFF; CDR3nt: TGTGCCAGCAGCTTAACTGGGACTGTCACCGGGGAGCTGTTTTTT
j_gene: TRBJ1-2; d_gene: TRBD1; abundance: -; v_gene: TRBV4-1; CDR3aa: CASSQAGGDRGSRF; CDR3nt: TGCGCCAGCAGCCAAGCCGGGGGGGACAGGGGCTCCCGCTTC
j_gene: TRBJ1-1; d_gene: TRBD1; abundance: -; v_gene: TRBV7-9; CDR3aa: CASSSRGDRAEAFF; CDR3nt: TGTGCCAGCAGCTCAAGGGGGGACAGGGCAGAAGCTTTCTTT
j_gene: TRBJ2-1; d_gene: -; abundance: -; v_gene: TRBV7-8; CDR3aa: CASSERAAMDEQFF; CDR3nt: TGTGCCAGCAGTGAGCGGGCTGCTATGGATGAGCAGTTCTTC
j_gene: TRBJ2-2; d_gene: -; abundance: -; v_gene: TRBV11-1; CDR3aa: CASSPPGSQNTGELFF; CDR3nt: TGTGCCAGCAGCCCCCCCGGGAGCCAGAACACCGGGGAGCTGTTTTTT
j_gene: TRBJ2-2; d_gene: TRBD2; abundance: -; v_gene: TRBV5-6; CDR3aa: CASSLEVRGLDISGELFF; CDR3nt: TGTGCCAGCAGCTTGGAGGTCCGCGGACTAGACATCAGCGGGGAGCTGTTTTTT
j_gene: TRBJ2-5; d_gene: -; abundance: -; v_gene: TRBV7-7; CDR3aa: CASSRTQGETQYF; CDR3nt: TGTGCCAGCAGCCGGACCCAGGGAGAGACCCAGTACTTC
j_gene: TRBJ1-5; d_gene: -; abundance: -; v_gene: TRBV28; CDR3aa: CASSLRGLDQPQHF; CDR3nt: TGTGCCAGCAGTCTCCGGGGTCTAGATCAGCCCCAGCATTTT
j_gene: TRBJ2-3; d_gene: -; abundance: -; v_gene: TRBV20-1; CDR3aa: CSATLTDTQYF; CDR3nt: TGCAGTGCTACTCTTACAGATACGCAGTATTTT
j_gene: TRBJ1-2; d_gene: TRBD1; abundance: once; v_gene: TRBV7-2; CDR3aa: CASRITGADGYTF; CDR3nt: TGTGCCAGCAGGATAACAGGGGCCGACGGCTACACCTTC
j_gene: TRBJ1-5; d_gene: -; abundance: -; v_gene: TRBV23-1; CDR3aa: CASSHGLFRYSNQPQHF; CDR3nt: TGCGCCAGCAGTCACGGACTTTTTCGATATAGCAATCAGCCCCAGCATTTT